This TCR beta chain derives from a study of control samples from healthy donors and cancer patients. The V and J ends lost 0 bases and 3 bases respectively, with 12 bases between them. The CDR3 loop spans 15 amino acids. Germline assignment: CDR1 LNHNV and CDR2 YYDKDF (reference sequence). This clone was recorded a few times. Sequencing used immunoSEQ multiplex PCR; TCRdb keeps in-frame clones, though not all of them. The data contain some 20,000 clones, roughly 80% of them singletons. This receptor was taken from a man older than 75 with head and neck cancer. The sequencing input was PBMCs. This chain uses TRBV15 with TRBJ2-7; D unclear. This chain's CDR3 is CATSRDLTSFYEQYF. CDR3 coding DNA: TGTGCCACCAGCAGAGATTTGACGTCTTTCTACGAGCAGTACTTC.